Sequencing of this T cell receptor (beta chain) was carried out in a study of blood T cell repertoires in COVID-19. V was clipped by 3 bases and J by 6 bases; unmatched bases: 2. Germline V gene data show CDR1 as LGHNA and CDR2 as YSLEER. This CDR3 spans 14 amino acids. Per the authors' pipeline: Cell counts per sample came from amplifying reference gene primers. Measured with immunoSEQ multiplex PCR; TCRdb has only the in-frame clones, and not every one. V and J calls and clone size are as listed in that table; D and trimming were resolved from the DNA. The table has just under 150,000 clones, approximately 90% seen once; the top ten hold more than 6.5%.

The TCR was taken from a woman in her fifties or sixties with active or convalescent COVID-19. Sequencing used peripheral blood. The chain uses TRBV4-3 and TRBJ2-1, with 10 bases aligning to TRBD2. Here the CDR3 reads CASSHGLAVNEQFF. The CDR3 DNA reads TGCGCCAGCAGCCATGGACTAGCGGTCAATGAGCAGTTCTTC.